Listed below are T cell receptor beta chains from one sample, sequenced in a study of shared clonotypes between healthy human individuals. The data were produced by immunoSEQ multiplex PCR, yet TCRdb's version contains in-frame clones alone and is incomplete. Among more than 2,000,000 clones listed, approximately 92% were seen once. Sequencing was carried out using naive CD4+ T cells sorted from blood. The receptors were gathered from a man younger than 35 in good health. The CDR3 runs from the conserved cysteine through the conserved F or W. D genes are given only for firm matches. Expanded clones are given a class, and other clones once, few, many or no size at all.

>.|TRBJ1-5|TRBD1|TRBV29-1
CSVEEGQGGSQPQHF
TGCAGCGTTGAAGAAGGTCAGGGGGGATCACAGCCCCAGCATTTT
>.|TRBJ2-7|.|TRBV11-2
CASRRVANHEQYF
TGTGCCAGCAGAAGAGTTGCGAACCACGAGCAGTACTTC
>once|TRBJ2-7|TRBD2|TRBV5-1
CASRLSGNSYEQYF
TGCGCCAGCAGGTTGAGCGGGAACTCCTACGAGCAGTACTTC
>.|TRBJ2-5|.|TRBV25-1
CATLEETQYF
TGTGCCACCCTAGAGGAGACCCAGTACTTC
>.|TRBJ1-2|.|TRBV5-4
CASSIQGGQRSGYTF
TGTGCCAGCAGCATCCAGGGCGGACAGAGGAGTGGCTACACCTTC
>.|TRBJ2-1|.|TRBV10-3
CAAQDRTLNEQFF
TGTGCCGCCCAAGACAGAACCCTCAATGAGCAGTTCTTC
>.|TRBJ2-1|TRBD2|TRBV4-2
CASSQDGGTGLAGVHEQFF
TGTGCCAGCAGCCAAGATGGGGGTACGGGACTAGCGGGGGTACATGAGCAGTTCTTC
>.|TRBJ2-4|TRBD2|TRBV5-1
CASSLESGGKNIQYF
TGCGCCAGCAGCTTGGAAAGCGGGGGAAAAAACATTCAGTACTTC
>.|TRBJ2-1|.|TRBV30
CAWSVRRDNEQFF
TGTGCCTGGAGTGTACGTCGGGATAATGAGCAGTTCTTC
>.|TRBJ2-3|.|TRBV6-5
CASSWSMAGTDTQYF
TGTGCCAGCAGTTGGAGCATGGCGGGCACAGATACGCAGTATTTT
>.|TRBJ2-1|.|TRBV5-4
CASSISPREQFF
TGTGCCAGCTCTATCTCTCCCCGGGAGCAGTTCTTC
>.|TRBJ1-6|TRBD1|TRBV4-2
CASSRNRGVRSPLHF
TGTGCCAGCAGCCGAAACAGGGGAGTCAGGTCACCCCTCCACTTT
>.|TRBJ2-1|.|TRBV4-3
CASSQAGAGSSYNEQFF
TGCGCCAGCAGCCAAGCCGGTGCGGGCAGCTCCTACAATGAGCAGTTCTTC
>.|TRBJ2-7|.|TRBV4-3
CASSQDTALTQYF
TGCGCCAGCAGCCAAGATACGGCCCTAACGCAGTACTTC
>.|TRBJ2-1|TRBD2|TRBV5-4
CASSSLAGNDNEQFF
TGTGCCAGCAGCTCCTTAGCGGGGAACGACAATGAGCAGTTCTTC
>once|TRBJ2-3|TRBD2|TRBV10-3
CAISDGGGATDTQYF
TGTGCCATCAGTGACGGCGGGGGGGCCACAGATACGCAGTATTTT
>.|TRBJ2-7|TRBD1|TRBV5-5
CASSLAGTGIYEQYF
TGTGCCAGCAGCTTGGCCGGGACAGGGATCTACGAGCAGTACTTC
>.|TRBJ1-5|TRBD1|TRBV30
CAWSLDRGNQPQHF
TGTGCCTGGAGTCTGGACAGGGGGAATCAGCCCCAGCATTTT
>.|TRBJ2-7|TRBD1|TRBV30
CAWSAQGAREQYF
TGTGCCTGGAGTGCACAGGGGGCGCGTGAGCAGTACTTC
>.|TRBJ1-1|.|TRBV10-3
CAITEDNLNTEAFF
TGTGCCATCACAGAGGATAACTTGAACACTGAAGCTTTCTTT
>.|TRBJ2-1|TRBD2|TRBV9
CASSVGVSGRGEQFF
TGTGCCAGCAGCGTAGGGGTTAGCGGGAGAGGTGAGCAGTTCTTC
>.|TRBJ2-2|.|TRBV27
CASSPSVTGELFF
TGTGCCAGCAGTCCCTCGGTCACCGGGGAGCTGTTTTTT